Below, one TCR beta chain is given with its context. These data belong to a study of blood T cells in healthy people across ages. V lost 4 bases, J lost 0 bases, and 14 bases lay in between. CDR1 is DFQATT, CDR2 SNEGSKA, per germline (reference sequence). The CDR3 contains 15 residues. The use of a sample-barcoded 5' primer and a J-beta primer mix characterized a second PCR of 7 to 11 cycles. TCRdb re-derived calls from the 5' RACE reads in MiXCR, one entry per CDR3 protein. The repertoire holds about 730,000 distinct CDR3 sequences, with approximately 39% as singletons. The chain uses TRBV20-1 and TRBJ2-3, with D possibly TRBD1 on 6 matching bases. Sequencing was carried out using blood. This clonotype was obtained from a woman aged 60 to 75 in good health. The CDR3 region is CSAIGGKKSTDTQYF. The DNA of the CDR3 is TGCAGTGCTATTGGGGGCAAGAAAAGCACAGATACGCAGTATTTT.